One T cell receptor beta chain is described in this entry. This record belongs to a study of cytotoxic CD8 clonotypes in ibrutinib-treated CLL. Produced via immunoSEQ multiplex PCR; TCRdb's table is partial and in-frame only. The sample includes about 60,000 clones, roughly 50% seen only once; the top ten take 20% to 30%. The receptor was isolated from a human donor with chronic lymphocytic leukemia. The specimen comprised PBMCs, sampled at disease progression, from a patient treated with ibrutinib.

CDR3: CASSLAESTDTQYF. The CDR3 nucleotides read TGTGCCAGCAGCTTAGCAGAGAGCACAGATACGCAGTATTTT. The chain has TRBV7-8 and TRBJ2-3, with no clear D. V dropped 0 bases and J dropped 0 bases, with 4 bases sitting between them. The germline gives CDR1 SGHVS, CDR2 FQNEAQ. This CDR3 region has 14 residues.